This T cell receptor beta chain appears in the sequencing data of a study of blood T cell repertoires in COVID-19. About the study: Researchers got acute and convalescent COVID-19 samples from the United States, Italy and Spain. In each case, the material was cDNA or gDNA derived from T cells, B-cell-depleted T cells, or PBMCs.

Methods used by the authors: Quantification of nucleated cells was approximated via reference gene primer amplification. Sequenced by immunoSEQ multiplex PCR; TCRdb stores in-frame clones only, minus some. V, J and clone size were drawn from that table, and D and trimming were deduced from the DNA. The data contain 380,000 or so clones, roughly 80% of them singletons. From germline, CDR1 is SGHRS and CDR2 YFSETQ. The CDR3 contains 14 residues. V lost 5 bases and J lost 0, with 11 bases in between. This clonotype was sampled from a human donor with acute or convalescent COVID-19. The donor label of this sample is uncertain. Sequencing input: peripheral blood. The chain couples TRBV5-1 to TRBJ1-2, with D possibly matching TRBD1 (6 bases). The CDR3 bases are TGCGCCAGCAGTGGACAGAATCCTAACTATGGCTACACCTTC. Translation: CASSGQNPNYGYTF.